A selection of T cell receptor beta chains follows, all from one sample in a study of siplizumab effects on memory and regulatory T cells. Using immunoSEQ multiplex PCR, the repertoire was profiled, and TCRdb retains in-frame clones only, with some absent. The table lists roughly 62,000 clones, 79% of them singletons. Sequenced: memory CD4+ T cells sorted from blood. All receptors derive from a human donor in good health. Each CDR3 is given with its conserved first and last residue. D genes are given only for firm matches. The size field is filled for only some rows; it gives once, few, many or a size class.

>16|.|TRBJ2-3|TRBV4-1|few
CASSVSGIGSTDTQYF
TGCGCCAGCAGCGTGTCGGGGATCGGCAGCACAGATACGCAGTATTTT
>14|.|TRBJ1-1|TRBV27|few
CASSFGGGRTEAFF
TGTGCCAGCAGTTTCGGGGGGGGTCGGACTGAAGCTTTCTTT
>12|TRBD1|TRBJ2-3|TRBV2|.
CASTPGGDTQYF
TGTGCCAGCACCCCAGGGGGAGATACGCAGTATTTT
>14|.|TRBJ2-2|TRBV19|.
CATQRGFGTGELFF
TGTGCCACTCAAAGGGGGTTCGGCACCGGGGAGCTGTTTTTT
>13|.|TRBJ2-7|TRBV7-3|.
CASSPGRAYEQYF
TGTGCCAGCAGCCCGGGACGGGCCTACGAGCAGTACTTC
>14|.|TRBJ2-7|TRBV21-1|.
CASSSTGYPYEQYF
TGTGCCAGCAGCTCAACAGGGTATCCCTACGAGCAGTACTTC
>13|TRBD1|TRBJ1-1|TRBV18|.
CASSSRDSTEAFF
TGTGCCAGCTCATCTCGGGACAGCACTGAAGCTTTCTTT
>14|TRBD1|TRBJ2-5|TRBV12-5|.
CASAWTGVGETQYF
TGTGCTAGTGCCTGGACAGGGGTCGGTGAGACCCAGTACTTC
>15|.|TRBJ1-4|TRBV7-2|.
CASSLSAGTNEKLFF
TGTGCCAGCAGCCTCTCTGCGGGAACTAATGAAAAACTGTTTTTT
>17|.|TRBJ1-2|TRBV15|.
CATSTVTQGRANYGYTF
TGTGCCACCAGCACCGTAACACAGGGTAGAGCTAACTATGGCTACACCTTC
>12|.|TRBJ2-7|TRBV30|.
CAWSSASYEQYF
TGTGCCTGGAGTAGCGCTAGCTACGAGCAGTACTTC
>15|.|TRBJ2-2|TRBV5-1|few
CASSWAPPDTGELFF
TGCGCCAGCAGCTGGGCCCCCCCAGACACCGGGGAGCTGTTTTTT
>15|.|TRBJ2-1|TRBV2|.
CASRTGVLSYNEQFF
TGTGCCAGCAGGACGGGGGTCCTCTCCTACAATGAGCAGTTCTTC
>14|.|TRBJ1-6|TRBV30|.
CAWSRGRKDSPLHF
TGTGCCTGGAGCCGGGGGCGTAAAGACTCACCCCTCCACTTT
>15|TRBD2|TRBJ2-2|TRBV2|.
CASIVGLAGTGELFF
TGTGCCAGCATCGTTGGCCTAGCGGGTACCGGGGAGCTGTTTTTT
>16|.|TRBJ1-1|TRBV7-2|.
CASSHVCEGVGTEAFF
TGTGCCAGCAGCCATGTTTGCGAGGGGGTGGGCACTGAAGCTTTCTTT
>13|TRBD1|TRBJ2-7|TRBV5-6|.
CASRRTGSYEQYF
TGTGCCAGCAGGCGGACAGGGTCCTACGAGCAGTACTTC
>14|.|TRBJ1-6|TRBV18|.
CASSPSSYNSPLHF
TGTGCCAGCTCACCGAGCTCCTATAATTCACCCCTCCACTTT
>15|TRBD1|TRBJ1-3|TRBV2|.
CASSDEGTGGNTIYF
TGTGCCAGCAGCGATGAAGGGACAGGAGGCAACACCATATATTTT
>17|.|TRBJ1-2|TRBV28|.
CASSLTGSTLANYGYTF
TGTGCCAGCAGCTTGACCGGGTCTACCCTAGCTAACTATGGCTACACCTTC
>12|TRBD1|TRBJ2-7|TRBV19|.
CASNNRGPEQYF
TGTGCCAGTAACAACAGGGGGCCCGAGCAGTACTTC
>13|.|TRBJ2-7|TRBV29-1|.
CSPRQPDPYEQYF
TGCAGCCCACGACAGCCGGACCCCTACGAGCAGTACTTC
>12|.|TRBJ1-2|TRBV25-1|.
CASSERSYGYTF
TGTGCCAGCAGCGAAAGGAGTTATGGCTACACCTTC
>15|.|TRBJ1-1|TRBV5-1|.
CASSLAAGMGSEAFF
TGCGCCAGCAGCTTGGCCGCAGGGATGGGCTCTGAAGCTTTCTTT
>17|TRBD2|TRBJ2-3|TRBV13|.
CASSLGLAGGDTDTQYF
TGTGCCAGCAGCTTGGGACTAGCGGGGGGGGACACAGATACGCAGTATTTT
>14|TRBD1|TRBJ1-2|TRBV5-6|.
CASTTDRGGYGYTF
TGTGCCAGCACCACGGACAGGGGGGGCTATGGCTACACCTTC
>15|TRBD2|TRBJ2-5|TRBV5-6|few
CASSLTVGGGETQYF
TGTGCCAGCAGCCTCACCGTTGGGGGGGGAGAGACCCAGTACTTC
>12|TRBD1|TRBJ2-1|TRBV29-1|.
CSVLGQGHEQFF
TGCAGCGTGCTGGGACAGGGTCATGAGCAGTTCTTC
>14|TRBD1|TRBJ1-5|TRBV6-5|.
CASSDRAANQPQHF
TGTGCCAGCAGTGACAGGGCTGCCAATCAGCCCCAGCATTTT
>12|.|TRBJ1-2|TRBV9|.
CASSVESGGYTF
TGTGCCAGCAGCGTAGAGTCCGGGGGGTACACCTTC
>14|TRBD1|TRBJ1-3|TRBV6-6|.
CASSHRQGRNTIYF
TGTGCCAGCAGTCACCGACAGGGAAGAAACACCATATATTTT
>13|TRBD1|TRBJ2-2|TRBV7-3|.
CASSARQGGELFF
TGTGCCAGCAGCGCTCGACAGGGCGGGGAGCTGTTTTTT
>16|TRBD1|TRBJ1-3|TRBV11-2|.
CASSLVTGGFGNTIYF
TGTGCCAGCAGCTTAGTGACAGGGGGATTCGGAAACACCATATATTTT
>13|.|TRBJ1-6|TRBV19|once
CASKDSRNSPLHF
TGTGCCAGTAAGGACAGCAGAAATTCACCCCTCCACTTT
>13|.|TRBJ1-5|TRBV9|.
CASSVSFREPQHF
TGTGCCAGCAGCGTCTCCTTCAGGGAGCCCCAGCATTTT
>15|TRBD1|TRBJ1-2|TRBV10-3|.
CAIAKGGGRIYGYTF
TGTGCCATAGCAAAGGGAGGGGGCAGGATCTATGGCTACACCTTC
>14|TRBD2|TRBJ2-5|TRBV18|once
CASSPGGGPETQYF
TGTGCCAGCTCACCGGGCGGGGGGCCCGAGACCCAGTACTTC
>14|TRBD1|TRBJ1-2|TRBV5-6|.
CASSLSAGGYGYTF
TGTGCCAGCAGCTTGTCGGCAGGGGGCTATGGCTACACCTTC
>15|.|TRBJ1-2|TRBV19|few
CASADRVSPRYGYTF
TGTGCCAGCGCGGACAGAGTTTCCCCCCGCTATGGCTACACCTTC
>14|TRBD2|TRBJ2-5|TRBV5-4|.
CASSLGRREETQYF
TGTGCCAGCAGCCTGGGACGGCGGGAGGAGACCCAGTACTTC
>13|.|TRBJ1-1|TRBV6-1|.
CASSEGGGQKAFF
TGTGCCAGCAGTGAAGGGGGGGGGCAGAAAGCTTTCTTT
>15|.|TRBJ2-3|TRBV7-9|.
CASSFGGALTDTQYF
TGTGCCAGCAGCTTTGGGGGGGCGCTCACAGATACGCAGTATTTT
>15|TRBD2|TRBJ2-1|TRBV5-1|.
CASSLSAGGLHEQFF
TGCGCCAGCAGCTTGTCGGCGGGGGGGCTCCATGAGCAGTTCTTC
>17|TRBD2|TRBJ2-1|TRBV7-3|.
CASSQTIAGGPYNEQFF
TGTGCCAGCAGCCAGACTATAGCGGGGGGACCCTACAATGAGCAGTTCTTC
>15|TRBD2|TRBJ2-1|TRBV7-2|.
CASSFRGLGGREQFF
TGTGCCAGCAGCTTCCGGGGACTAGGAGGGAGGGAGCAGTTCTTC
>15|TRBD1|TRBJ1-1|TRBV9|.
CASSVGQGLGTEAFF
TGTGCCAGCAGCGTAGGACAGGGGTTGGGCACTGAAGCTTTCTTT
>14|TRBD1|TRBJ1-1|TRBV19|.
CASNSMGRGPEAFF
TGTGCCAGTAATAGTATGGGAAGGGGGCCTGAAGCTTTCTTT
>15|TRBD2|TRBJ2-3|TRBV28|.
CASTVAGGPTDTQYF
TGTGCCAGCACCGTAGCGGGGGGACCCACAGATACGCAGTATTTT
>13|.|TRBJ2-1|TRBV7-3|.
CASKGSAGDEQFF
TGTGCCAGCAAAGGAAGTGCCGGTGATGAGCAGTTCTTC